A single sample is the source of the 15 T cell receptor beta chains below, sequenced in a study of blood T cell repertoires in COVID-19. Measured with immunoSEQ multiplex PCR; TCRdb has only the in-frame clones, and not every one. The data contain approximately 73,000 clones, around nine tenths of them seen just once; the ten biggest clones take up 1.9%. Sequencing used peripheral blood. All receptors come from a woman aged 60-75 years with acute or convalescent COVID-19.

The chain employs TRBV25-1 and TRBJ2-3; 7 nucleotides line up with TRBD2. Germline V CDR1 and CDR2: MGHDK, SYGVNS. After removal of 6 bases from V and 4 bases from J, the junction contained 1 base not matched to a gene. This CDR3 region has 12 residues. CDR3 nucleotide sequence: TGTGCCAGCAGCCGGGAGGCAGATACGCAGTATTTT. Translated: CASSREADTQYF.

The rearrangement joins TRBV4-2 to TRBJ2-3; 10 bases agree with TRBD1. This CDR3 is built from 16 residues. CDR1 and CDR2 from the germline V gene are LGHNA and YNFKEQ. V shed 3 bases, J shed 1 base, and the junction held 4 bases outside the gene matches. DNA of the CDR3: TGTGCCAGCAGCCAGATCGGGACAGGGGGCACAGATACGCAGTATTTT. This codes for CASSQIGTGGTDTQYF.

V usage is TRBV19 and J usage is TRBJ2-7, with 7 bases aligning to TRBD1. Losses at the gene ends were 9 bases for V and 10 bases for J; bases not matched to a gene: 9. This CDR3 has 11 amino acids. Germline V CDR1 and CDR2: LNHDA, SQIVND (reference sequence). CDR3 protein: CASGPRQGQYF. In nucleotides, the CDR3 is TGTGCCAGCGGACCTAGACAGGGCCAGTACTTC.

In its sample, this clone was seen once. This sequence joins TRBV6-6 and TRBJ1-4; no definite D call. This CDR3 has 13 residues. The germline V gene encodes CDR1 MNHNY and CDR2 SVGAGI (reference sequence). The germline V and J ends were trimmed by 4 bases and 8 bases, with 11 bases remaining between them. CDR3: CASSFPTGEKLFF. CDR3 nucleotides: TGTGCCAGCAGTTTCCCGACGGGGGAAAAACTGTTTTTT.

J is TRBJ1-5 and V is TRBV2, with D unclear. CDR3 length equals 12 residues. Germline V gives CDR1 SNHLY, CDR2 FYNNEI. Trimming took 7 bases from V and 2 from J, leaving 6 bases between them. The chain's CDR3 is CASTQGNQPQHF. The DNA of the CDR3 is TGTGCCAGCACCCAGGGCAATCAGCCCCAGCATTTT.

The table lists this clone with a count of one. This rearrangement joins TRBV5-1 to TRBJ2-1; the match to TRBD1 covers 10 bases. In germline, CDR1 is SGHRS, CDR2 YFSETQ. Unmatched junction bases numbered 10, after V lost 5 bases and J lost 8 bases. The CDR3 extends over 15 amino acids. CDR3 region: CASSSLGQGIDEQFF. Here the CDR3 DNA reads TGCGCCAGCAGTTCACTGGGACAGGGGATAGATGAGCAGTTCTTC.

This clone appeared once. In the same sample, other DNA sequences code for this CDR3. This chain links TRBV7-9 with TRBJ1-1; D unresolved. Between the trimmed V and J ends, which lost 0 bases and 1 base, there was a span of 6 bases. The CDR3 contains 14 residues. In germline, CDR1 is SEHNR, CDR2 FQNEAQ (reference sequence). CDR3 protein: CASSLAPGNTEAFF. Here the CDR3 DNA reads TGTGCCAGCAGCTTAGCGCCCGGGAACACTGAAGCTTTCTTT.

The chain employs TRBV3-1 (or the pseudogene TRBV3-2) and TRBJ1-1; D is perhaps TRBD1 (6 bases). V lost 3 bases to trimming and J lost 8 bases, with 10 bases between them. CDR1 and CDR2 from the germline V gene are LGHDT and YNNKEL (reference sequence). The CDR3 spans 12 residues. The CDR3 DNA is TGTGCCAGCAGCCAGGCCCAGGGGGAAGCTTTCTTT. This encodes CASSQAQGEAFF.

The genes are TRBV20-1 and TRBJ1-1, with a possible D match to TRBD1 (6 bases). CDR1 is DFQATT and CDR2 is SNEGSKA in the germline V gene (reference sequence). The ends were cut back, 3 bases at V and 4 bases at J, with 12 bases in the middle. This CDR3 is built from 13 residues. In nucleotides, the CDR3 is TGCAGTGCTAGTAGTATAGGGGGCACTGAAGCTTTCTTT. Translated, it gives CSASSIGGTEAFF.

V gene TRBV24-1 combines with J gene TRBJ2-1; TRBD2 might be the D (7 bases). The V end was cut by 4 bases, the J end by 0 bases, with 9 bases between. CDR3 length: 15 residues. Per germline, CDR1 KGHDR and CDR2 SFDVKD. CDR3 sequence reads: CATSEGGGSYNEQFF. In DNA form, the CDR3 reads TGTGCCACCAGTGAAGGGGGGGGCTCCTACAATGAGCAGTTCTTC.

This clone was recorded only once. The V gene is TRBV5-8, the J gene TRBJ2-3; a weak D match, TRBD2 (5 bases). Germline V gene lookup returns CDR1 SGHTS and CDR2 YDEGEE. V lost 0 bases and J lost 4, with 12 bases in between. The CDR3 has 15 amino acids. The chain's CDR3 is CASSLAGGMADTQYF. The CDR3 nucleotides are TGTGCCAGCAGCTTGGCCGGAGGTATGGCAGATACGCAGTATTTT. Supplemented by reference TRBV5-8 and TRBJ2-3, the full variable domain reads EAGVTQSPTHLIKTRGQQATLRCSPISGHTSVYWYQQALGLGLQFLLWYDEGEERNRGNFPPRFSGRQFPNYSSELNVNALELEDSALYLCASSLAGGMADTQYFGPGTRLTVL.

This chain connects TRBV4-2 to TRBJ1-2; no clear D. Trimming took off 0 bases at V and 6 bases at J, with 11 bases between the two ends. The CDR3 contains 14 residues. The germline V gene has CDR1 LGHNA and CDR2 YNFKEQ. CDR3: CASSQDVQKDGYTF. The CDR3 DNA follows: TGTGCCAGCAGCCAAGATGTACAGAAAGATGGCTACACCTTC.

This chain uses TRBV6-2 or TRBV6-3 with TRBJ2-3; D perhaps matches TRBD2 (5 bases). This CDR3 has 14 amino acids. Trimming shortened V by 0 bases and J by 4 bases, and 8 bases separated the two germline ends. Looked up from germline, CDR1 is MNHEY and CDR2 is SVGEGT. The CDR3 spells CASSYSGAADTQYF. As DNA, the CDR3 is TGTGCCAGCAGTTACTCGGGAGCGGCAGATACGCAGTATTTT.

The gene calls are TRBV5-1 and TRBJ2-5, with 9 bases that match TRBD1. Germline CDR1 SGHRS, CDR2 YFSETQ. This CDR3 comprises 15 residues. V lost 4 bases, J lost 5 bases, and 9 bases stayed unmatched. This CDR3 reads CASSPGQGPGETQYF. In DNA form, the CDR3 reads TGCGCCAGCAGCCCGGGACAGGGACCGGGGGAGACCCAGTACTTC. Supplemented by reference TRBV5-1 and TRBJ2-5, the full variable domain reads KAGVTQTPRYLIKTRGQQVTLSCSPISGHRSVSWYQQTPGQGLQFLFEYFSETQRNKGNFPGRFSGRQFSNSRSEMNVSTLELGDSALYLCASSPGQGPGETQYFGPGTRLLVL.

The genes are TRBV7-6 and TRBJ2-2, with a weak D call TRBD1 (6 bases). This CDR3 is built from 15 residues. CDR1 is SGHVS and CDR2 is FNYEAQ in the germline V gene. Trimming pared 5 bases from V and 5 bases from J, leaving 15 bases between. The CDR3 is CASSPGTLRTGELFF. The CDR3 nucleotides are TGTGCCAGCAGCCCAGGGACACTGAGGACCGGGGAGCTGTTTTTT.